This entry lists 17 T cell receptor beta chains sequenced from one sample in a study of beta chain features in type 1 diabetes. Overall study findings and caveats: There was a moderate but significant shortening of TCRB CDR3s in all four CD4+ subsets of Type 1 diabetes patients.

Sequenced material consisted of expressed TCRB transcripts (all of the isolated RNA was reverse transcribed). TCRdb's table, derived via immunoSEQ multiplex PCR, lists solely in-frame clones and lacks some. Among roughly 180,000 clones, about 8% were seen once, and the ten largest hold roughly 0.97%. Antigens for these TCRs are unknown. The sequencing sample was made of central memory CD4+ T cells from blood. These receptors all come from a woman aged 40 to 50 with type 1 diabetes.

CDR3 nucleotides: TGCGCCAGCAGCCTGACCGGGACTAGGTCGAAGACCCAGTACTTC. Translated: CASSLTGTRSKTQYF. The chain uses TRBV4-3 and TRBJ2-5, with 8 bases matching TRBD2. The CDR3 runs 15 residues. Germline V gene lookup returns CDR1 LGHNA and CDR2 YSLEER. Trimming took 4 bases from V and 6 from J; bases not matched to a gene: 10.

In this sample, this clone turned up a few times. The V gene is TRBV6-6, the J gene TRBJ2-5; weak D call: TRBD2 (6 bases). Germline CDR1 MNHNY, CDR2 SVGAGI (reference sequence). V lost 2 bases, J lost 2 bases, and 12 bases lay in between. The CDR3 is 15 amino acids. The CDR3 here is CASSYRGARQETQYF. Written as DNA, the CDR3 is TGTGCCAGCAGTTACCGCGGGGCTAGACAAGAGACCCAGTACTTC.

This clone was seen only a few times. The V call is TRBV2, the J call TRBJ2-7; 11 nucleotides line up with TRBD1. Germline-derived CDR1 and CDR2 are SNHLY and FYNNEI. V lost 7 bases and J lost 7; bases outside the gene matches: 6. The CDR3 totals 13 residues. CDR3 in amino acids: CASTFGTGGEQYF. In nucleotides, the CDR3 is TGTGCCAGCACCTTTGGGACAGGGGGTGAGCAGTACTTC.

This clone was detected a few times. V gene TRBV4-2 combines with J gene TRBJ1-1; 7 bases align to TRBD1. CDR1 and CDR2 from the germline V gene are LGHNA and YNFKEQ. J lost 0 bases, V lost 1 base, and 5 bases had no gene match. The CDR3 covers 16 residues. CDR3 region: CASSQGGQPVNTEAFF. In DNA, the CDR3 is TGTGCCAGCAGCCAAGGGGGACAGCCCGTGAACACTGAAGCTTTCTTT.

As for this clone: This may come from a read error, since a much larger clone is one base off. This chain uses TRBV6-5 with TRBJ2-2, with 11 nucleotides matching TRBD1. The germline CDR1 and CDR2 sequences are MNHEY and SVGAGI. The CDR3 runs to 15 residues. The V segment lost 4 bases and the J segment 3 bases; nucleotides outside the gene matches: 1. Here the CDR3 reads CASSLGQGDTGELFF. CDR3 in DNA: TGTGCCAGCAGTTTGGGACAGGGGGACACCGGGGAGCTGTTTTTT.

This clone was picked up many times. The chain links TRBV6-5 to TRBJ1-5; D remains unclear. Germline assignment: CDR1 MNHEY and CDR2 SVGAGI. The CDR3 covers 13 residues. Between the trimmed V and J ends, which lost 2 bases and 6 bases, there was a span of 8 bases. DNA for the CDR3: TGTGCCAGCAGTTACGGAGAAGGTCAGCCCCAGCATTTT. This sequence encodes CASSYGEGQPQHF.

In its sample, this clone was seen many times. This sequence joins TRBV7-9 and TRBJ1-2; 7 bases are a match to TRBD1. Per the germline V gene, CDR1 is SEHNR and CDR2 is FQNEAQ (reference sequence). V lost 3 bases to trimming and J lost 2 bases; unmatched junction nucleotides: 0. The CDR3 is 13 residues long. The CDR3 is CASSLGQNYGYTF. The CDR3 coding sequence is TGTGCCAGCAGCTTGGGACAGAACTATGGCTACACCTTC.

CDR3 nucleotides: TGTGCCAGCAGCTTTACGTCGTGGGACATGACAGGGGGAATGAAGACGCAGTATTTT. It encodes CASSFTSWDMTGGMKTQYF. The chain has TRBV7-6 and TRBJ2-3, with 9 bases lining up with TRBD1. J lost 9 bases, V lost 3 bases, and 22 bases had no gene match. CDR3 length: 19 amino acids. Germline V CDR1 and CDR2: SGHVS, FNYEAQ. The full variable domain, completed using reference TRBV7-6 and TRBJ2-3, is GAGVSQSPRYKVTKRGQDVALRCDPISGHVSLYWYRQALGQGPEFLTYFNYEAQQDKSGLPNDRFSAERPEGSISTLTIQRTEQRDSAMYRCASSFTSWDMTGGMKTQYFGPGTRLTVL.

In its sample, this clone was seen a few times. The V gene is TRBV30, the J gene TRBJ1-2; D is uncertain. From germline, CDR1 is GTSNPN and CDR2 SVGIG (reference sequence). The ends were cut back, 4 bases at V and 8 bases at J, with 14 bases in the middle. The CDR3 has 12 residues. The CDR3 region is CAWIGLGGGYTF. Written as DNA, the CDR3 is TGTGCCTGGATCGGACTGGGAGGAGGCTACACCTTC.

The chain recombines TRBV7-3 with TRBJ1-1; tentatively, D is TRBD1 (5 bases). The germline gives CDR1 SGHTA, CDR2 FQGTGA. V dropped 5 bases and J dropped 1 base, with 8 bases sitting between them. The CDR3 runs to 13 residues. DNA of the CDR3: TGTGCCAGCAGCACACAGGCGAACACTGAAGCTTTCTTT. Its translation is CASSTQANTEAFF.

The chain is built from TRBV11-2 and TRBJ2-5; D might be TRBD2 (6 bases). This CDR3 comprises 17 residues. In germline, CDR1 is SGHAT, CDR2 FQNNGV. The V gene lost 1 base and the J gene lost 4 bases, with 19 bases spanning the gap. The CDR3 DNA sequence: TGTGCCAGCAGCTTAGCGGGAGATTCATCATCAAGAGAGACCCAGTACTTC. Amino acids: CASSLAGDSSSRETQYF.

The table lists this clone with a few counts. The rearrangement joins TRBV30 to TRBJ1-5; possibly TRBD1 for D (6 bases). The CDR3 runs 16 residues. V lost 0 bases and J lost 6, with 18 bases in between. CDR1 and CDR2 (germline): GTSNPN, SVGIG (reference sequence). CDR3 region: CAWSVVGRPGVQPQHF. CDR3 nucleotide sequence: TGTGCCTGGAGTGTTGTTGGGCGTCCAGGGGTTCAGCCCCAGCATTTT.

This clone came up a few times. This rearrangement joins TRBV7-9 to TRBJ2-3; D gene unclear. V was cut by 4 bases and J by 1 base, with 15 bases left in between. The CDR3 has 16 amino acids. Per the germline V gene, CDR1 is SEHNR and CDR2 is FQNEAQ (reference sequence). The CDR3 nucleotides read TGTGCCAGCAGCTCAGCCCCAACGCCAGGCACAGATACGCAGTATTTT. Translation gives CASSSAPTPGTDTQYF.

The V call is TRBV6-1, the J call TRBJ1-5; 9 nucleotides align to TRBD1. V gave up 4 bases and J gave up 0 bases; unmatched junction bases: 7. This CDR3 contains 17 residues. In germline, CDR1 is MNHNS, CDR2 SASEGT. The chain's CDR3 is CASSGGQGTSSNQPQHF. CDR3 DNA sequence: TGTGCCAGCAGTGGAGGACAGGGGACCTCTAGCAATCAGCCCCAGCATTTT.

This rearrangement joins TRBV27 to TRBJ2-5, with 15 bases identical to TRBD2. The J segment lost 5 bases and the V segment lost 2 bases, leaving 9 bases of the junction unmatched. This CDR3 has 18 amino acids. Germline lookup yields CDR1 MNHEY and CDR2 SMNVEV (reference sequence). The CDR3 spells CASSLRTSGRALGETQYF. DNA for the CDR3: TGTGCCAGCAGTTTACGGACTAGCGGGAGGGCGTTAGGCGAGACCCAGTACTTC.

This clone appeared a single time. This chain joins TRBV19 and TRBJ2-5; the match to TRBD2 covers 13 bases. With 4 bases clipped from V and 4 bases from J, the junction kept 6 bases outside the gene matches. CDR3 length: 16 amino acids. Germline assignment: CDR1 LNHDA and CDR2 SQIVND (reference sequence). CDR3 loop: CASSRTSGSGLETQYF. CDR3 nucleotides: TGTGCCAGTAGTAGGACTAGCGGGAGTGGGTTAGAGACCCAGTACTTC.

The table lists this clone with a few counts. V gene TRBV19 combines with J gene TRBJ1-1; D gene uncertain. Germline values: CDR1 LNHDA, CDR2 SQIVND (reference sequence). Trimming stripped 3 bases from V and 0 bases from J, with 5 bases between. There are 13 residues in the CDR3. The CDR3 region is CASSIQVNTEAFF. The CDR3 DNA sequence: TGTGCCAGTAGTATTCAGGTGAACACTGAAGCTTTCTTT.